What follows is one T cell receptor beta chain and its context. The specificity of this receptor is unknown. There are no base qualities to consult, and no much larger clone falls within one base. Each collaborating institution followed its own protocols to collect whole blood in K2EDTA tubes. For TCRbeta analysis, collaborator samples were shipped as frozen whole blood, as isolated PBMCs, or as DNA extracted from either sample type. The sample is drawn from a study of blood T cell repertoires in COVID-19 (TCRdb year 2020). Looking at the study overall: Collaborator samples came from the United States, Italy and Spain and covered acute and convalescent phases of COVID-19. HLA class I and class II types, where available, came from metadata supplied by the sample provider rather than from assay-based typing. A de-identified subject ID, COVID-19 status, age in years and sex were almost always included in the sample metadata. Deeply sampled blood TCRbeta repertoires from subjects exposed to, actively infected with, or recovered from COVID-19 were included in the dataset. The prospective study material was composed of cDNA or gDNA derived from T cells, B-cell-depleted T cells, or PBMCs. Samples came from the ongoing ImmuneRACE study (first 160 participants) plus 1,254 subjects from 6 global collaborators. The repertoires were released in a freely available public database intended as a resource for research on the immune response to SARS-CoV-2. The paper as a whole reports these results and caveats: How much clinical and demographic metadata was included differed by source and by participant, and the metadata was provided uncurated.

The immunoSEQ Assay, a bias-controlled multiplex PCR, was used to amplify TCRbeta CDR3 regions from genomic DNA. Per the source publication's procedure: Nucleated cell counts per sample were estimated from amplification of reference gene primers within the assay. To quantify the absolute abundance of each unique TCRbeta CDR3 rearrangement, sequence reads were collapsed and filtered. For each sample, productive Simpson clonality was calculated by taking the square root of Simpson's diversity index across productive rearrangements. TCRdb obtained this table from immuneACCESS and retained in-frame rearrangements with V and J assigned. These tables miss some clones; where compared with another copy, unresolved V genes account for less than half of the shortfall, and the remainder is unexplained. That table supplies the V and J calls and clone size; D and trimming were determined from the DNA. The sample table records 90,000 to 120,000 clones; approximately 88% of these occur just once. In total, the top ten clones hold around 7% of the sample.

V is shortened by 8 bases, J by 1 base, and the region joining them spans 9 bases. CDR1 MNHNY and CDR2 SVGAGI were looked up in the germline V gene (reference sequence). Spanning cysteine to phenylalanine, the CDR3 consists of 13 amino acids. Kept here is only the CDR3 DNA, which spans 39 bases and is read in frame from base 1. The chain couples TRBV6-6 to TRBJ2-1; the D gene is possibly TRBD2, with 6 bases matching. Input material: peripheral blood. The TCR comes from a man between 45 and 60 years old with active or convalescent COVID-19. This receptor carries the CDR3 CASRDFSYNEQFF. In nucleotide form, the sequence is TGTGCCAGCCGGGACTTTTCCTACAATGAGCAGTTCTTC.